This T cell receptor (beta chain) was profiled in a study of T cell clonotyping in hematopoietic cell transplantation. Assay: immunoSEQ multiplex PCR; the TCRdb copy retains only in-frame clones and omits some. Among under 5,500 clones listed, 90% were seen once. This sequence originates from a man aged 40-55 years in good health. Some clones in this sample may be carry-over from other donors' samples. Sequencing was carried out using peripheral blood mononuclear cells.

The CDR3 is CSARASDEQFF. The DNA of the CDR3 is TGCAGTGCTAGAGCTTCGGATGAGCAGTTCTTC. V is TRBV20-1 and J is TRBJ2-1; D remains ambiguous. Germline V gene lookup returns CDR1 DFQATT and CDR2 SNEGSKA (reference sequence). Trimming cost V 1 base and J 8 bases, with 6 bases left between them. This CDR3 contains 11 residues.